What follows are 19 T cell receptor beta chains derived from one specimen sequenced in a study of technical replicates of blood from several donors. This table comes from immunoSEQ multiplex PCR, and its TCRdb copy is limited to in-frame clones, with some not included. The sample lists 91,000 or so clones; about 95% were seen once. Source material: T cells isolated from PBMCs. These receptors came from a human donor in good health.

This clone was counted a single time. The CDR3 DNA follows: TGTGCGGGAGTTACGAACACCGGGGAGCTGTTTTTT. It yields the protein CAGVTNTGELFF. The chain joins TRBV6-6 to TRBJ2-2, with TRBD2 as a possible D gene (5 bases). The CDR3 is 12 amino acids. Germline V lookup: CDR1 MNHNY, CDR2 SVGAGI (reference sequence).

The J gene is TRBJ2-4, the V gene TRBV12-5, with D possibly matching TRBD2 (6 bases). Germline CDR1 reads LGHNT; CDR2 reads FRNRAP. The CDR3 spans 14 residues. The V gene lost 7 bases and the J gene lost 3 bases, with 13 bases spanning the gap. The CDR3 sequence is CASAPGLGKNIQYF. The CDR3 DNA sequence: TGTGCTAGTGCCCCGGGACTTGGCAAAAACATTCAGTACTTC.

The sample holds one count of this clone. This chain uses TRBV6-1 with TRBJ1-5, with no clear D. CDR3 size: 15 residues. V was cut by 7 bases and J by 1 base, with 14 bases left in between. Germline V gene lookup returns CDR1 MNHNS and CDR2 SASEGT. The CDR3 protein is CASTMKSMSNQPQHF. Here the CDR3 DNA reads TGTGCCAGCACTATGAAGTCTATGAGCAATCAGCCCCAGCATTTT.

This rearrangement joins TRBV11-3 to TRBJ1-1, with 7 positions matching TRBD1. The CDR3 loop spans 16 amino acids. CDR1 SGHNT and CDR2 YENEEA come from the germline V gene. The V gene end was trimmed by 7 bases and the J gene end by 1 base; junction bases not matched to a gene: 12. As DNA, the CDR3 is TGTGCCAGCATTACCTCAGAACCAGGGGGGAACACTGAAGCTTTCTTT. Protein: CASITSEPGGNTEAFF.

The chain recombines TRBV15 with TRBJ1-5, with 8 nucleotides matching TRBD1. V shed 2 bases, J shed 5 bases, and the junction held 8 bases outside the gene matches. Germline-derived CDR1 and CDR2 are LNHNV and YYDKDF (reference sequence). This CDR3 contains 16 residues. CDR3 residues: CATSRNGQGNDQPQHF. CDR3 nucleotides: TGTGCCACCAGCAGAAATGGACAGGGCAATGATCAGCCCCAGCATTTT. Filled out from reference TRBV15 and TRBJ1-5, the complete variable domain reads DAMVIQNPRYQVTQFGKPVTLSCSQTLNHNVMYWYQQKSSQAPKLLFHYYDKDFNNEADTPDNFQSRRPNTSFCFLDIRSPGLGDTAMYLCATSRNGQGNDQPQHFGDGTRLSIL.

The genes are TRBV28 and TRBJ2-2; tentatively, D is TRBD1 (6 bases). With 7 bases removed from V and 3 bases from J, the gap between germline ends came to 24 bases. Germline assignment: CDR1 MDHEN and CDR2 SYDVKM. The CDR3 length is 18 residues. The chain's CDR3 is CASIPDRARVKYTGELFF. The CDR3 nucleotides read TGTGCCAGCATCCCGGACAGAGCCCGTGTAAAGTACACCGGGGAGCTGTTTTTT.

V gene TRBV10-3 combines with J gene TRBJ1-1; 10 nucleotides match TRBD1. Germline V gene data show CDR1 as ENHRY and CDR2 as SYGVKD. The CDR3 is 17 residues long. The ends lost 5 bases at V and 1 base at J; junction bases unmatched: 10. The CDR3: CAISFGQGEVENTEAFF. CDR3 in DNA: TGTGCCATCAGTTTTGGACAGGGGGAAGTGGAGAACACTGAAGCTTTCTTT.

This chain joins TRBV7-3 and TRBJ1-1; 7 bases map to TRBD1. There are 15 residues in the CDR3. V shed 3 bases and J 4 bases; nucleotides not matched to a gene: 8. Germline V gives CDR1 SGHTA, CDR2 FQGTGA. CDR3 region: CASSFQGVPTTEAFF. The DNA for the CDR3 is TGTGCCAGCAGCTTTCAGGGGGTGCCAACCACTGAAGCTTTCTTT.

V and J are TRBV11-3 and TRBJ2-2; 14 positions match TRBD2. V shed 5 bases and J 7 bases; nucleotides not matched to a gene: 9. The CDR3 extends over 17 amino acids. CDR1 is SGHNT and CDR2 is YENEEA in the germline V gene. The CDR3 coding sequence is TGTGCCAGCAGCACATCCGGACTAGCGGGAGGTGTCGGGGAGCTGTTTTTT. This encodes CASSTSGLAGGVGELFF.

Remarks on this clone: A junction boundary mismatches the germline segment, possibly from a read error. V is TRBV7-8 and J is TRBJ2-1, with 9 bases lining up with TRBD2. Germline values: CDR1 SGHVS, CDR2 FQNEAQ. The CDR3 covers 16 residues. The CDR3 sequence is CASTLFSSGRHNEQFF. Written as DNA, the CDR3 is TGTGCCAGCACCTTATTCTCAAGCGGGAGGCACAATGAGCAGTTCTTC.

The chain uses TRBV7-3 and TRBJ2-7, with 11 bases lining up with TRBD2. This CDR3 is built from 15 residues. CDR1 SGHTA and CDR2 FQGTGA come from the germline V gene. The V segment lost 5 bases and the J segment 5 bases; nucleotides outside the gene matches: 8. As DNA, the CDR3 is TGTGCCAGCAGCCTAATACTAGCGGGAGTCAACGAGCAGTACTTC. Translation gives CASSLILAGVNEQYF.

This clone appeared a few times. The chain has TRBV30 and TRBJ1-1, with 10 bases lining up with TRBD1. V dropped 4 bases and J dropped 3; count of bases not matched to a gene: 8. Germline lookup yields CDR1 GTSNPN and CDR2 SVGIG (reference sequence). This CDR3 is 15 amino acids long. CDR3 region: CAWTGDRGPDTEAFF. The CDR3 DNA follows: TGTGCCTGGACAGGGGACAGGGGTCCCGACACTGAAGCTTTCTTT.

The genes are TRBV11-2 and TRBJ2-3; D perhaps matches TRBD2 (5 bases). CDR3 size: 15 residues. The V end was cut by 3 bases, the J end by 2 bases, with 12 bases between. CDR1 is SGHAT, CDR2 FQNNGV, per germline. The CDR3 is CASSFSGDYTDTQYF. CDR3 bases: TGTGCCAGCAGCTTCAGCGGTGATTACACAGATACGCAGTATTTT.

V and J are TRBV6-5 and TRBJ1-1; D gene uncertain. The CDR3 extends over 14 amino acids. Germline V lookup: CDR1 MNHEY, CDR2 SVGAGI. The V and J ends lost 6 bases and 3 bases respectively, with 14 bases between them. The CDR3 is CASSLMGGYTEAFF. The CDR3 DNA is TGTGCCAGCAGCCTCATGGGAGGTTACACTGAAGCTTTCTTT.

This chain joins TRBV28 and TRBJ2-7; tentative D call: TRBD1 (6 bases). The germline V gene encodes CDR1 MDHEN and CDR2 SYDVKM. The V end was cut by 5 bases, the J end by 5 bases, with 16 bases between. CDR3 length equals 14 residues. Here the CDR3 DNA reads TGTGCCAGCAGTCTCCACCCAGGGGTTGACGAGCAGTACTTC. Its protein is CASSLHPGVDEQYF.

This chain connects TRBV7-9 to TRBJ2-1; the match to TRBD2 covers 11 bases. The ends lost 1 base at V and 4 bases at J; junction bases unmatched: 3. Germline-derived CDR1 and CDR2 are SEHNR and FQNEAQ (reference sequence). This CDR3 is 16 amino acids long. In nucleotides, the CDR3 is TGTGCCAGCAGCTTAGAGGTAGCGGGAGGGTACAATGAGCAGTTCTTC. Its translation: CASSLEVAGGYNEQFF.

The chain uses TRBV27 and TRBJ2-2; D not resolved. Looked up from germline, CDR1 is MNHEY and CDR2 is SMNVEV (reference sequence). V was pared by 3 bases and J by 4 bases, with 12 bases between. This CDR3 is built from 15 residues. This CDR3 reads CASSFGFRGTGELFF. In DNA form, the CDR3 reads TGTGCCAGCAGTTTCGGATTTAGAGGCACCGGGGAGCTGTTTTTT.

J is TRBJ1-5 and V is TRBV7-8; 9 nucleotides align to TRBD1. V trimming: 0 bases; J trimming: 4 bases; junction bases outside the gene matches: 10. Germline V gives CDR1 SGHVS, CDR2 FQNEAQ. The CDR3 contains 18 residues. The CDR3: CASSLAVPGQGINQPQHF. The CDR3 region has the DNA TGTGCCAGCAGCTTAGCAGTTCCGGGACAGGGTATTAATCAGCCCCAGCATTTT.

The rearrangement joins TRBV7-8 to TRBJ2-3; TRBD2 matches at 10 bases. Trimming at V came to 6 bases and at J to 4 bases, leaving 7 bases not matched to a gene. Germline V gene data show CDR1 as SGHVS and CDR2 as FQNEAQ. The CDR3 is made up of 15 amino acids. Here the CDR3 reads CASSFSGRSADTQYF. CDR3 bases: TGTGCCAGCAGTTTTAGCGGGAGGTCCGCAGATACGCAGTATTTT.